This TCR beta chain comes out of a study of T-cell memory formation after mild COVID-19. For the study at large: Most TCR clusters belonged to a single donor. Study-wide results and limits: Balance between CD4 and CD8 was seen in clones contracting day 15 to 85, and a CD4+ lean was seen in later expanders. Several responding clones turned up in pre-infection memory, indicating that cross-reactive memory may have taken part.

This clonotype was counted ten times or more. Its target is not known. TCR alpha and TCR beta cDNA libraries with sample barcodes and UMIs came from 5'RACE using constant-segment primers. MiXCR, applied by TCRdb to the 5' RACE reads, yields one record per CDR3 protein. The sample has about 260,000 distinct CDR3 sequences; 8% to 10% are singletons. Germline V lookup: CDR1 SGHRS, CDR2 YFSETQ. V dropped 4 bases and J dropped 7 bases, with 15 bases sitting between them. The CDR3 extends over 13 amino acids. The sample was PBMCs or a T cell subset sorted from them (not recorded which). This rearrangement joins TRBV5-1 to TRBJ2-7; D ambiguous. The source of this sequence is a man between 18 and 29 years old who had mild COVID-19 (a few samples of this study predate the infection). Cell type and time point are not known. This CDR3 is CASSLDGRWEQYF. For the CDR3, the DNA is TGCGCCAGCAGCCTGGACGGTCGGTGGGAGCAGTACTTC.